The T cell receptor (beta chain) under discussion was sequenced for a study of identical twins. Trimming stripped 5 bases from V and 3 bases from J, with 14 bases between. The CDR3 is made up of 15 amino acids. Germline V gene data show CDR1 as SGHAT and CDR2 as FQDESV (reference sequence). TCRdb reprocessed the 5' RACE reads with MiXCR, giving one entry per CDR3 protein. The profile shows roughly 480,000 distinct CDR3 sequences, approximately 24% of them singletons. These data also formed part of another study, on T cells expressing NK-cell markers.

This sequence originates from a woman between 18 and 29 years old in good health. Material: CD4+ T cells sorted from blood. The chain combines TRBV11-1 with TRBJ2-4; perhaps TRBD1 as D (6 bases). As DNA, the CDR3 is TGTGCCAGCAGCGCCTCTTCGGACAGCAAAAACATTCAGTACTTC. It specifies CASSASSDSKNIQYF.